This is a list of T cell receptor beta chains from one sample in a study of CD8 T cells in Susac syndrome. TCRdb reprocessed the immunoSEQ multiplex PCR reads via MiXCR and lists one record per CDR3 protein. The sample shows 95,000 to 150,000 distinct CDR3 sequences, approximately 96% of them seen only once. The sample was CD4+ T cells from PBMCs. These receptors were obtained from a human donor in good health. CDR3s include the opening cysteine and the closing phenylalanine or tryptophan. A D gene is named only where the DNA matches it firmly. The listing skips clone size in some rows; elsewhere it reads once, few, many or a size class.

V gene	D gene	clone size	J gene	CDR3 length	CDR3 protein	CDR3 DNA
TRBV29-1	.	.	TRBJ2-7	15	CSAGGRYEDLYEQYF	TGCAGCGCTGGGGGTAGGTACGAGGACCTCTACGAGCAGTACTTC
TRBV6-5	.	.	TRBJ2-1	12	CASSYGSREQFF	TGTGCCAGCAGTTACGGGTCGAGGGAGCAGTTCTTC
TRBV29-1	.	.	TRBJ2-7	15	CSVERGSGQGNEQYF	TGCAGCGTTGAACGGGGTAGCGGCCAGGGGAACGAGCAGTACTTC
TRBV5-1	.	.	TRBJ2-3	13	CASSLDGEDTQYF	TGCGCCAGCAGCTTGGATGGGGAAGATACGCAGTATTTT
TRBV19	TRBD1	.	TRBJ2-1	15	CASSTRQGANNEQFF	TGTGCCAGTAGTACCCGACAGGGAGCGAATAATGAGCAGTTCTTC
TRBV3-1	TRBD1	.	TRBJ1-1	15	CASSRDPGGNWEAFF	TGTGCCAGCAGCCGAGACCCAGGGGGCAATTGGGAAGCTTTCTTT
TRBV7-2	TRBD1	.	TRBJ1-1	14	CASSIWTGSLGAFF	TGTGCCAGCAGCATTTGGACAGGGAGTCTGGGGGCTTTCTTT
TRBV30	.	.	TRBJ1-5	14	CAWSVLSSNQPQHF	TGTGCCTGGAGTGTCCTATCTAGCAATCAGCCCCAGCATTTT
TRBV19	.	.	TRBJ2-1	16	CASRRDFSSSYNEQFF	TGTGCCAGTAGACGGGACTTCTCGAGCTCCTACAATGAGCAGTTCTTC
TRBV27	.	.	TRBJ2-5	13	CASSLGRWETQYF	TGTGCCAGCAGTCTAGGGAGGTGGGAGACCCAGTACTTC
TRBV4-2	.	.	TRBJ2-4	16	CASSHLPGVGENIQYF	TGTGCCAGCAGCCACCTCCCGGGTGTAGGGGAAAACATTCAGTACTTC
TRBV20-1	.	once	TRBJ2-5	14	CSAPHFLGQETQYF	TGCAGTGCTCCACATTTTTTGGGCCAAGAGACCCAGTACTTC
TRBV18	TRBD2	.	TRBJ2-7	16	CASSPGLAGVSYEQYF	TGTGCCAGCTCACCGGGACTAGCGGGAGTCTCCTACGAGCAGTACTTC
TRBV6-6	.	.	TRBJ1-5	15	CASTPGAYSNQPQHF	TGTGCCAGCACCCCTGGGGCTTATAGCAATCAGCCCCAGCATTTT
TRBV4-3	.	.	TRBJ1-1	17	CASSQGWGPARNTEAFF	TGCGCCAGCAGCCAAGGGTGGGGGCCAGCCAGGAACACTGAAGCTTTCTTT
TRBV9	TRBD1	.	TRBJ2-5	14	CASSVGTDQETQYF	TGTGCCAGCAGCGTCGGGACAGACCAAGAGACCCAGTACTTC
TRBV6-5	.	.	TRBJ1-3	15	CASSYGLNSGNTIYF	TGTGCCAGCAGTTATGGATTAAACTCTGGAAACACCATATATTTT
TRBV18	TRBD1	once	TRBJ1-4	14	CASSPLDRGEKLFF	TGTGCCAGCTCTCCCTTGGACAGGGGGGAAAAACTGTTTTTT
TRBV6-1	TRBD2	.	TRBJ2-4	15	CASSEIGGSGNIQYF	TGTGCCAGCAGTGAAATAGGCGGGAGCGGAAACATTCAGTACTTC
TRBV29-1	.	.	TRBJ2-7	12	CSVLALTYEQYF	TGCAGCGTCCTAGCACTTACCTACGAGCAGTACTTC
TRBV25-1	.	.	TRBJ1-2	14	CASSDSGFGYGYTF	TGTGCCAGCAGTGACTCAGGGTTCGGCTATGGCTACACCTTC
TRBV6-2/TRBV6-3	.	.	TRBJ2-7	15	CASRAGTASSYEQYF	TGTGCCAGCAGAGCCGGGACCGCCAGCTCCTACGAGCAGTACTTC
TRBV10-3	TRBD1	.	TRBJ2-7	18	CAISDSDRTGDFSYEQYF	TGTGCCATCAGTGATTCTGACAGGACAGGGGATTTCTCCTACGAGCAGTACTTC
TRBV5-1	TRBD1	.	TRBJ2-5	15	CASSGTGTGQETQYF	TGCGCCAGCAGCGGGACCGGGACAGGGCAAGAGACCCAGTACTTC
TRBV19	TRBD2	.	TRBJ2-7	13	CASSPRLGLAPHF	TGTGCCAGTAGTCCCCGACTGGGACTAGCCCCACACTTC
TRBV2	.	.	TRBJ2-4	15	CASSDLTGTKNIQYF	TGTGCCAGCAGCGATCTTACTGGGACAAAAAACATTCAGTACTTC
TRBV7-2	TRBD2	.	TRBJ2-7	16	CASSPGLAGPSYEQYF	TGTGCCAGCAGCCCGGGACTAGCGGGGCCCTCCTACGAGCAGTACTTC
TRBV29-1	TRBD1	.	TRBJ1-2	13	CSVLTGGNYGYTF	TGCAGCGTTCTGACAGGGGGGAACTATGGCTACACCTTC
TRBV7-9	TRBD1	.	TRBJ1-1	14	CASSGQGRNTEAFF	TGTGCCAGCAGCGGACAGGGGCGGAACACTGAAGCTTTCTTT
TRBV5-1	.	.	TRBJ2-1	14	CASSLDPWGNEQFF	TGCGCCAGCAGCTTGGATCCATGGGGCAATGAGCAGTTCTTC
TRBV7-9	TRBD2	few	TRBJ2-7	17	CASSQKFRTSGSYEQYF	TGTGCCAGCAGCCAGAAATTCAGGACTAGCGGCTCCTACGAGCAGTACTTC
TRBV18	.	.	TRBJ2-2	17	CASSPRVWTREAGELFF	TGTGCCAGCTCACCACGTGTGTGGACCAGGGAAGCCGGGGAGCTGTTTTTT
TRBV18	TRBD2	.	TRBJ2-7	15	CASSPPVRLAGEQYF	TGTGCCAGCTCACCACCGGTCAGGCTAGCGGGGGAGCAGTACTTC
TRBV7-9	.	.	TRBJ2-5	14	CASSLAGLLETQYF	TGTGCCAGCAGCTTAGCGGGACTCCTAGAGACCCAGTACTTC
TRBV29-1	TRBD1	.	TRBJ2-7	14	CSVGRGQGADEQYF	TGCAGCGTTGGGCGGGGACAGGGTGCGGACGAGCAGTACTTC
TRBV6-1	.	.	TRBJ1-5	12	CASSEPRQPQHF	TGTGCCAGCAGTGAACCTCGACAGCCCCAGCATTTT
TRBV5-1	TRBD1	.	TRBJ2-2	16	CASSQGQGVATGELFF	TGCGCCAGCAGCCAAGGACAGGGGGTCGCGACCGGGGAGCTGTTTTTT
TRBV9	TRBD1	.	TRBJ1-1	16	CASSNRDRGRRTEAFF	TGTGCCAGCAGCAACCGGGACAGGGGGCGTCGCACTGAAGCTTTCTTT
TRBV29-1	.	.	TRBJ1-3	12	CSAWGPGNTIYF	TGCAGCGCCTGGGGACCTGGAAACACCATATATTTT
TRBV5-1	.	.	TRBJ2-5	14	CASSLYGGQETQYF	TGCGCCAGCAGCTTGTACGGAGGTCAAGAGACCCAGTACTTC
TRBV19	TRBD1	.	TRBJ1-2	17	CASSPSRRDRPFYGYTF	TGTGCCAGTAGTCCTTCTCGCCGGGACAGACCGTTCTATGGCTACACCTTC
TRBV12-3/TRBV12-4	TRBD2	once	TRBJ2-1	15	CASSPSGAPGNEQFF	TGTGCCAGCAGTCCTAGCGGGGCCCCCGGCAATGAGCAGTTCTTC